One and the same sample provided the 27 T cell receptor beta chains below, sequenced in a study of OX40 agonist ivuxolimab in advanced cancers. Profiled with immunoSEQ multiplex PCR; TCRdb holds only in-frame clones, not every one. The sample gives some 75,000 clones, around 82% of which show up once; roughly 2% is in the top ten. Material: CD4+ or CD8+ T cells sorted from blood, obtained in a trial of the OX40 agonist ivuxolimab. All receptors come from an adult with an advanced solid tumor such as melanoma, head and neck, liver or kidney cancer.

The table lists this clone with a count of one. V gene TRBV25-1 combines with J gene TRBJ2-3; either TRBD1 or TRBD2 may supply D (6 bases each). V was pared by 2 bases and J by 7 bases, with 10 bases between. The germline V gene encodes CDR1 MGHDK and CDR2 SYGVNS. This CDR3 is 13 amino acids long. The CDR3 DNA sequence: TGTGCCAGCAGTGAACGGGGGCTGAATACGCAGTATTTT. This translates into CASSERGLNTQYF.

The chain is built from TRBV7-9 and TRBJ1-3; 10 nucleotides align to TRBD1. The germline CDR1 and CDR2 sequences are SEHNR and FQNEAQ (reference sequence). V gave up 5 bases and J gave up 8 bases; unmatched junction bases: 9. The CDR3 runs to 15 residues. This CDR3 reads CASSPTGGREHTIYF. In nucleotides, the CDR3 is TGTGCCAGCAGCCCGACAGGGGGCAGGGAGCACACCATATATTTT.

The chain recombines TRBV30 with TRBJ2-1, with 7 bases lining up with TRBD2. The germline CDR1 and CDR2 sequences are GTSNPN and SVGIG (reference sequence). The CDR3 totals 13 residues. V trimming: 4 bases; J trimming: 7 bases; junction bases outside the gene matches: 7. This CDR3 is CAWTGGLRNEQFF. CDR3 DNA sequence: TGTGCCTGGACCGGGGGACTACGGAATGAGCAGTTCTTC.

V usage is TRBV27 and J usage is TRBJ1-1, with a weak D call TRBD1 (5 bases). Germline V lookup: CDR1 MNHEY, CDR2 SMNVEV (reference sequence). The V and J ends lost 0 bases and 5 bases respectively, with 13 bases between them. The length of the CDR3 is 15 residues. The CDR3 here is CASSLSGAGATEAFF. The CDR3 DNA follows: TGTGCCAGCAGTTTATCAGGGGCTGGGGCGACTGAAGCTTTCTTT.

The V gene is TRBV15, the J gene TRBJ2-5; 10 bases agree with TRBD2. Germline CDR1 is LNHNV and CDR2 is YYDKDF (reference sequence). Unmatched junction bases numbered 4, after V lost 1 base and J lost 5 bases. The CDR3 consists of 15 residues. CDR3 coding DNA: TGTGCCACCAGCAGAGGGCTAGCGGGAGTTGAGACCCAGTACTTC. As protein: CATSRGLAGVETQYF.

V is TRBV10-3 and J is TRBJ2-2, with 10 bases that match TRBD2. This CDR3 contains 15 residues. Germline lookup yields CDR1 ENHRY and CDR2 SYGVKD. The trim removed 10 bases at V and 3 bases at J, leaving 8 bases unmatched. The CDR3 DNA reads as TGTGCCACCAAATTAGCGGGAGGACACACCGGGGAGCTGTTTTTT. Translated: CATKLAGGHTGELFF.

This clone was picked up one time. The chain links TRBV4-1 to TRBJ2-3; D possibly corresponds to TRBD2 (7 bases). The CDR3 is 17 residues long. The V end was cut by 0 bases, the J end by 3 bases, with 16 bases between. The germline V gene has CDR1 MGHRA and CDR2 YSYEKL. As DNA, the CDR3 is TGCGCCAGCAGCCAAGATTGGGGGGGCACTATAACAGATACGCAGTATTTT. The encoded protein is CASSQDWGGTITDTQYF.

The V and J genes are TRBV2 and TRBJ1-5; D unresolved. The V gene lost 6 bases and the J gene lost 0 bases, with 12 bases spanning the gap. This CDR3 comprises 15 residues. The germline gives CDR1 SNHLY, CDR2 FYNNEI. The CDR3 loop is CASRTGGVSNQPQHF. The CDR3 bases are TGTGCCAGCAGAACCGGTGGGGTTAGCAATCAGCCCCAGCATTTT.

CDR3 DNA sequence: TGTGCCAGCAGGTGGGGGGCATTGAGCGAGCAGTACTTC. Translated, it gives CASRWGALSEQYF. The chain uses TRBV6-1 and TRBJ2-7, with D perhaps assigned TRBD1 or TRBD2 (6 bases each). The germline V gene has CDR1 MNHNS and CDR2 SASEGT. The CDR3 totals 13 residues. Trimming stripped 6 bases from V and 6 bases from J, with 15 bases between.

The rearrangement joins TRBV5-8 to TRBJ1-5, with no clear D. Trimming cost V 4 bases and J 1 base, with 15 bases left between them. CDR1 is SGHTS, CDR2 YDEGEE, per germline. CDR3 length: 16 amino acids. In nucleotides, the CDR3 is TGTGCCAGCAGCGGCCGGTTGGGTGTAAGCAATCAGCCCCAGCATTTT. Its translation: CASSGRLGVSNQPQHF.

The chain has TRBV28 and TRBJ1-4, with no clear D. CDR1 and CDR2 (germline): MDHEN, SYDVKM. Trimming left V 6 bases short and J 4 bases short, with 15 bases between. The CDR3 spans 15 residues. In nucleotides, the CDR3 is TGTGCCAGCAGCCCCCTCGGACGGGTTAATGAAAAACTGTTTTTT. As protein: CASSPLGRVNEKLFF.

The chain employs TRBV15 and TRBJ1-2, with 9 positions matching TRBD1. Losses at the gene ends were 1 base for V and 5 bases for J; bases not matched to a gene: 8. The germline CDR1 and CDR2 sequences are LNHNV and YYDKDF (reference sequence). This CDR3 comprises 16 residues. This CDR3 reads CATSRVPGQGRYGYTF. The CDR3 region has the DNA TGTGCCACCAGCAGAGTGCCGGGACAGGGAAGATATGGCTACACCTTC.

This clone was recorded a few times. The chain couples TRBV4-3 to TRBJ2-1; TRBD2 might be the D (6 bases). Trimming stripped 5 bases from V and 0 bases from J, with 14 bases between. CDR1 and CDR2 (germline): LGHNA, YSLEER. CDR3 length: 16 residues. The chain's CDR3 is CASSYKLGSSYNEQFF. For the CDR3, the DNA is TGCGCCAGCAGCTACAAACTCGGGAGCTCCTACAATGAGCAGTTCTTC.

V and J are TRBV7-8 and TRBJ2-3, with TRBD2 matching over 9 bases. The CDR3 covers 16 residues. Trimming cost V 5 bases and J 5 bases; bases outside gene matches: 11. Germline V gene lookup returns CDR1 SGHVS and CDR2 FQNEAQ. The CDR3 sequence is CASSHQMAGGLDTQYF. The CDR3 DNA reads TGTGCCAGCAGCCACCAAATGGCGGGGGGGCTAGATACGCAGTATTTT.

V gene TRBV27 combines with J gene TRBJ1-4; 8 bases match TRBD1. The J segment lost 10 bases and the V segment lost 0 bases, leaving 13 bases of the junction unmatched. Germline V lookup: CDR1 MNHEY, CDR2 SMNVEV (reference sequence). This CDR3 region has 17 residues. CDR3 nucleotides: TGTGCCAGCAGTTTATCAATAGAGACAGGGGCGAGGGGAAAACTGTTTTTT. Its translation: CASSLSIETGARGKLFF.

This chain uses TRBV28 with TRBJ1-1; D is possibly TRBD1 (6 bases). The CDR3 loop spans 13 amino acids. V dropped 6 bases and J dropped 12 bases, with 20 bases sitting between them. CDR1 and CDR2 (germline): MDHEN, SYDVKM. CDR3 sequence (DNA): TGTGCCAGCAGGACACCACCGACAGGTTGGACTTTCTTT. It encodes CASRTPPTGWTFF.

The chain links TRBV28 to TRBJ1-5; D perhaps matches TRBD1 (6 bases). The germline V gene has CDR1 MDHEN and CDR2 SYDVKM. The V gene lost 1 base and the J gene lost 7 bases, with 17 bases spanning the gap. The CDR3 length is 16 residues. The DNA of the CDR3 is TGTGCCAGCAGTTTATATTCCGGGGGCGCCAGGCAGCCCCAGCATTTT. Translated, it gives CASSLYSGGARQPQHF.

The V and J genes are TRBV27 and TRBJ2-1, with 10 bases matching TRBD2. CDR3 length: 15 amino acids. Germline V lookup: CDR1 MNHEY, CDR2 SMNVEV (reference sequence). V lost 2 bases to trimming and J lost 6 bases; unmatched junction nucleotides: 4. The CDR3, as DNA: TGTGCCAGCAGTTTAGGGCTAGCGGGAGTCAATGAGCAGTTCTTC. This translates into CASSLGLAGVNEQFF.

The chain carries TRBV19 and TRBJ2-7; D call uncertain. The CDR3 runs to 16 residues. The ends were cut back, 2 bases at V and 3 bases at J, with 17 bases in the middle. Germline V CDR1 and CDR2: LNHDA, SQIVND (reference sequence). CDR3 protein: CASSILPGRAGYEQYF. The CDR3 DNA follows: TGTGCCAGTAGTATACTGCCGGGTCGGGCCGGCTACGAGCAGTACTTC.

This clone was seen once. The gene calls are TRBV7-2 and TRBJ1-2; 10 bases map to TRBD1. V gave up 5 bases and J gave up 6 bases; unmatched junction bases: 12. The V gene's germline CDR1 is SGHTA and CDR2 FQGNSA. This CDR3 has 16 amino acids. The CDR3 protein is CASSPGPDRGLNGYTF. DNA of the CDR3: TGTGCCAGCAGCCCCGGTCCCGACAGGGGGCTCAATGGCTACACCTTC.

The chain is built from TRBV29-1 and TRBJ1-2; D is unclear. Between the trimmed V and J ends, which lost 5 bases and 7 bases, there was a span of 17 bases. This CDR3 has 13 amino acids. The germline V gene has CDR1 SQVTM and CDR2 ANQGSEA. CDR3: CSVNSRENGGYTF. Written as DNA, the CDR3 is TGCAGCGTTAACTCCCGGGAAAACGGTGGCTACACCTTC.

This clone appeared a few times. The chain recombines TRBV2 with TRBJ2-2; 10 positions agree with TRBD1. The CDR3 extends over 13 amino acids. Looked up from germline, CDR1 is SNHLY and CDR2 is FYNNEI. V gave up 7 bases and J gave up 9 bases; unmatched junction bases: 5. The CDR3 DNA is TGTGCCAGCAATCCGGGACAGGGGCGGGAGCTGTTTTTT. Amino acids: CASNPGQGRELFF.

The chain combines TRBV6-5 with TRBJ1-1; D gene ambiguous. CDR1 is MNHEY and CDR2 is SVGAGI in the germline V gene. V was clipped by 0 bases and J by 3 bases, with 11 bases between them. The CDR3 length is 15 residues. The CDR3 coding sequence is TGTGCCAGCAGTTACTCGTGGGCAGGTGACACTGAAGCTTTCTTT. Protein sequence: CASSYSWAGDTEAFF.

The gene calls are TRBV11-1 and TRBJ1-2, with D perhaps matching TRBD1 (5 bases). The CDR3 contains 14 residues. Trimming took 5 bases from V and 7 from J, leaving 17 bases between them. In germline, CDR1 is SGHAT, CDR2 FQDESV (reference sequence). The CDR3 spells CASSADGDGSGYTF. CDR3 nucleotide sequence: TGTGCCAGCAGCGCAGATGGGGACGGCTCTGGCTACACCTTC.

CDR3 in amino acids: CASSRKRYEVPGNTIYF. The CDR3 coding sequence is TGTGCCAGCAGCCGAAAAAGATACGAGGTTCCTGGAAACACCATATATTTT. This sequence joins TRBV5-6 and TRBJ1-3; D call uncertain. V lost 4 bases and J 2 bases, leaving 19 bases between the germline ends. The germline V gene encodes CDR1 SGHDT and CDR2 YYEEEE. This CDR3 comprises 17 residues. The full variable domain, in which reference TRBV5-6 and TRBJ1-3 provide the parts outside the CDR3, is DAGVTQSPTHLIKTRGQQVTLRCSPKSGHDTVSWYQQALGQGPQFIFQYYEEEERQRGNFPDRFSGHQFPNYSSELNVNALLLGDSALYLCASSRKRYEVPGNTIYFGEGSWLTVV.

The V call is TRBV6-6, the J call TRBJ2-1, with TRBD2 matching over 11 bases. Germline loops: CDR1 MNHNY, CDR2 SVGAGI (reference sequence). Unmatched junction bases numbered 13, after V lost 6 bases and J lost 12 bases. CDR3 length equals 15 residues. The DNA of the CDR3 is TGTGCCAGCAGCTACATAGCGGGAGGGTCCGACGGGCAGTTCTTC. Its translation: CASSYIAGGSDGQFF.

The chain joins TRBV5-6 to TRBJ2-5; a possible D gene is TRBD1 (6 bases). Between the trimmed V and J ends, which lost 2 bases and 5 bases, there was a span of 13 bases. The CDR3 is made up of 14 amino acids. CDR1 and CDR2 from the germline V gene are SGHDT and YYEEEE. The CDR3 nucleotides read TGTGCCAGCAGCTTACTTGGAACAGGGGAGACCCAGTACTTC. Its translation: CASSLLGTGETQYF. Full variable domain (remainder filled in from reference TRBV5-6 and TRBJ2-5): DAGVTQSPTHLIKTRGQQVTLRCSPKSGHDTVSWYQQALGQGPQFIFQYYEEEERQRGNFPDRFSGHQFPNYSSELNVNALLLGDSALYLCASSLLGTGETQYFGPGTRLLVL.